This T cell receptor beta chain was recovered during a study of T cell responses to AZD1222 COVID-19 vaccine (dated by TCRdb to the early 2020s). Describing the broader study: TCR sequencing covered approximately 230 trial participants: 200 to 220 given two doses of AZD1222 and 26 given two doses of MenACWY control vaccine. Trial participants were enrolled by age into subgroups of 18-55, 56-69 and 70-plus years, and roughly 160, 29 and 62 TCR-sequenced participants, respectively, were included in these subgroups.

The CDR3 regions of human TCRbeta chains were subjected to immunosequencing. The paper's data handling went like this. Repertoire TCRs were matched against a reference library of SARS-CoV-2-specific TCRs generated with the MIRA antigen-specificity platform. Breadth was defined as the fraction of unique TCRs that were SARS-CoV-2-associated. Depth was defined as the fraction of total T cells that were SARS-CoV-2-associated. Using the MIRA data, every spike-specific TCR was mapped to the spike region that the TCR reacted to and assigned to either a CD4 or a CD8 class. Log10-transformed breadth and depth values were compared by one-way ANOVA with Sidak's multiple comparisons tests. What TCRdb holds here is the immuneACCESS table cut down to in-frame rearrangements. Part of the clones is not present; checked against another copy, under half of the missing clones reflect an unresolved V gene, and the others are unexplained. V and J calls and clone size are as listed in that table; D and trimming were resolved from the DNA. For this sample there are roughly 150,000 clones; roughly 91% appear just once. The top ten clones comprise roughly 6.2% of the sample.

For this clone: The specificity of this receptor is unknown. No base quality values were provided; no much bigger clone lies one nucleotide off.

Read against the paper, the sample's time point label means: about 28 days (+/-7) after the second vaccine dose. AZD1222 recipients whose second dose came at about 4 weeks and those whose second dose came at about 12 weeks were combined into one group, since spike-specific TCR depth and breadth did not differ between the two schedules. Vaccinee samples were obtained from the UK trials COV001 and COV002, which included a single-blind randomized controlled phase 2/3 trial of AZD1222 (ChAdOx1 nCoV-19) in healthy adults. For TCRbeta chain sequencing, PBMC samples were collected from trial participants at day 0 and at day 28 after the second dose. Points the paper makes about the study in general: Participants were mostly white British and included more females than males, and it was suggested by the authors that clonal diversity may have been underestimated. In the small 56-69-year group, the increase in depth fell short of significance, most likely because of low power. Because no day 14 peak-response samples were available, repertoires were characterized only after the peak T cell response. Epitopes outside the regions mutated in the B.1.351 and B.1.1.7 variants were reportedly recognized by nearly half of the unique spike-specific TCRs. Spike-specific TCR breadth and depth rose significantly after two AZD1222 doses compared with day 0 and with MenACWY recipients. The whole spike protein was spanned by vaccine-associated CD4 TCRs, and dominant responses were seen in regions 160-218 and 743-854. Conclusions about previously exposed vaccinees are limited because only six or seven AZD1222 recipients were SARS-CoV-2 seropositive at baseline.

CDR1 and CDR2 are drawn from the germline V gene (reference sequence): SGHNT, YYREEE. Taken from cysteine to phenylalanine, the CDR3 has 15 residues. Solely the CDR3 DNA is kept, with 45 bases framed from the first base. The germline ends are 16 bases apart after V is trimmed by 1 base and J by 8 bases. This specimen was peripheral blood, taken 28 days after the second AZD1222 dose. The clonotype comes from an adult who received the AZD1222 COVID-19 vaccine. This chain joins TRBV5-4 to TRBJ2-4, with a weak D call of TRBD2 (5 bases match). The nucleotide sequence is given as TGTGCCAGCAGCTTGCGGGGTGCGAGTGGGGACATTCAGTACTTC. Translated, this is CASSLRGASGDIQYF.